Below, 13 T cell receptor beta chains from the same sample are listed, as sequenced in a study of cytomegalovirus exposure and HLA in healthy donors. Primers for the PCR totalled 60 Vbeta and 13 Jbeta. The assay was immunoSEQ multiplex PCR, and TCRdb's table has in-frame clones only and misses some. The table shows 100,000 to 150,000 clones, with about four fifths occurring only once. The sequenced sample consisted of PBMCs. These receptor sequences come from a man aged 18-30 years in good health and CMV-seronegative.

This chain connects TRBV6-1 to TRBJ2-1; tentative D call: TRBD2 (7 bases). V was cut by 6 bases and J by 9 bases, with 15 bases left in between. The CDR3 runs 13 residues. Per germline, CDR1 MNHNS and CDR2 SASEGT. CDR3 DNA: TGTGCCAGCAGACTCAGGGAGGGGGGTGAGCAGTTCTTC. This encodes CASRLREGGEQFF.

This rearrangement joins TRBV9 to TRBJ1-5; TRBD1 matches 7 bases. The CDR3 is 16 residues long. The V gene's germline CDR1 is SGDLS and CDR2 YYNGEE. V dropped 0 bases and J dropped 2; count of bases not matched to a gene: 5. The DNA of the CDR3 is TGTGCCAGCAGCGTAGGTACAGGGGAGGGCAATCAGCCCCAGCATTTT. Its translation is CASSVGTGEGNQPQHF.

The J gene is TRBJ1-5, the V gene TRBV19, with 9 bases identical to TRBD1. Trimming took 5 bases from V and 1 from J; bases not matched to a gene: 9. The V gene's germline CDR1 is LNHDA and CDR2 SQIVND (reference sequence). This CDR3 region has 17 residues. The CDR3 protein is CASSAPDRGRSNQPQHF. Written as DNA, the CDR3 is TGTGCCAGTAGTGCCCCGGACAGGGGAAGGAGCAATCAGCCCCAGCATTTT.

This rearrangement joins TRBV6-1 to TRBJ1-6, with 9 bases that match TRBD1. In germline, CDR1 is MNHNS, CDR2 SASEGT. The CDR3 spans 15 residues. The V and J ends lost 7 bases and 9 bases, in that order; junction bases with no gene match: 10. Here the CDR3 reads CASITGTGYVSPLHF. The CDR3 nucleotides are TGTGCCAGCATTACCGGGACAGGGTATGTTTCACCCCTCCACTTT.

This clone came up a few times. The genes are TRBV5-8 and TRBJ1-1; D ambiguous. CDR1 and CDR2 from the germline V gene are SGHTS and YDEGEE. This CDR3 is built from 13 residues. V was shortened by 4 bases and J by 5 bases, with 12 bases between the two germline ends. CDR3 DNA sequence: TGTGCCAGCAGCCGGGTTTATGGGACTGAAGCTTTCTTT. This sequence encodes CASSRVYGTEAFF.

J is TRBJ1-6 and V is TRBV7-9, with D hard to call. This CDR3 is 16 amino acids long. Germline V gene data show CDR1 as SEHNR and CDR2 as FQNEAQ (reference sequence). V dropped 1 base and J dropped 0 bases, with 7 bases sitting between them. CDR3 bases: TGTGCCAGCAGCTTAGGGGAGAGCTCCTATAATTCACCCCTCCACTTT. Translated: CASSLGESSYNSPLHF.

This clone was detected once. This rearrangement joins TRBV7-6 to TRBJ2-5; D perhaps matches TRBD2 (5 bases). Germline V CDR1 and CDR2: SGHVS, FNYEAQ. V was pared by 5 bases and J by 7 bases, with 8 bases between. This CDR3 has 11 residues. Written as DNA, the CDR3 is TGTGCCAGCAGCGCAGAGGGGACCCAGTACTTC. Its protein product is CASSAEGTQYF.

The rearrangement joins TRBV6-6 to TRBJ1-2; D possibly corresponds to TRBD1 (5 bases). This CDR3 is built from 14 residues. The germline gives CDR1 MNHNY, CDR2 SVGAGI (reference sequence). Trimming pared 5 bases from V and 3 bases from J, leaving 13 bases between. CDR3 bases: TGTGCCAGCAGTCCTAAGACAGACTACTATGGCTACACCTTC. Protein sequence: CASSPKTDYYGYTF.

The chain combines TRBV6-9 with TRBJ1-2; 10 positions agree with TRBD1. V gave up 2 bases and J gave up 5 bases; unmatched junction bases: 5. Germline V gene lookup returns CDR1 MNHGY and CDR2 SVAAGI. The CDR3 totals 15 residues. The CDR3 DNA sequence: TGTGCCAGCAGTTATCCCGGACAGGGGGAATATGGCTACACCTTC. It encodes CASSYPGQGEYGYTF.

Here the CDR3 DNA reads TGTGCCAGCAGCTTACTCCCGGTACAGGGGGCGTCCGGGGAGCTGTTTTTT. It encodes CASSLLPVQGASGELFF. The chain employs TRBV11-2 and TRBJ2-2, with 9 positions matching TRBD1. Looked up from germline, CDR1 is SGHAT and CDR2 is FQNNGV. Germline trimming cut 2 bases from V and 6 bases from J; bases unmatched to any gene: 10. CDR3 length equals 17 residues.

The chain employs TRBV10-2 and TRBJ1-1; 9 positions match TRBD1. V dropped 6 bases and J dropped 4; count of bases not matched to a gene: 3. This CDR3 has 13 residues. CDR1 and CDR2 from the germline V gene are WSHSY and SAAADI. CDR3 sequence: CASSKTGGTEAFF. As DNA, the CDR3 is TGCGCCAGCAGCAAGACAGGGGGCACTGAAGCTTTCTTT.

The chain combines TRBV19 with TRBJ1-2; 11 positions match TRBD1. Germline V lookup: CDR1 LNHDA, CDR2 SQIVND (reference sequence). This CDR3 is 17 amino acids long. Trimming took 5 bases from V and 2 from J; bases not matched to a gene: 10. As DNA, the CDR3 is TGTGCCAGTAGTCCCCCCCCTCGGACAGGGGGCAACTATGGCTACACCTTC. This translates into CASSPPPRTGGNYGYTF.

The chain links TRBV5-4 to TRBJ2-5; D is possibly TRBD1 (6 bases). CDR1 SGHNT and CDR2 YYREEE come from the germline V gene (reference sequence). There are 12 residues in the CDR3. The germline V and J ends were trimmed by 5 bases and 5 bases, with 10 bases remaining between them. CDR3 residues: CASRGQSETQYF. CDR3 nucleotides: TGTGCCAGCAGGGGACAATCGGAGACCCAGTACTTC.